The entry below gives a single T cell receptor (beta chain) sequence along with its context. Its antigen is undetermined. This specimen belongs to a study of a mutant IDH1 vaccine in newly diagnosed glioma. Study summary: The study started vaccination 4-6 weeks after radiotherapy alone, or with temozolomide cycles. Averaging approximately 40 years of age, treated patients were about 60% male and approximately 38% female. Former treatment meant radiotherapy, temozolomide, or both; the majority had gotten both.

CDR3 length: 15 amino acids. V lost 4 bases, J lost 6 bases, and 5 bases stayed unmatched. From germline, CDR1 is SGHNT and CDR2 YYREEE (reference sequence). Time point of the sample: week 23, last vaccination. All doses held 300 ug of mutant IDH1 20-mer peptide, with topical imiquimod. Produced via immunoSEQ multiplex PCR; TCRdb's table is partial and in-frame only. The table lists 35,000 to 45,000 clones, 60% to 85% of them singletons. This clonotype originated in a woman aged 40-49 years with glioma. Some clones in this sample may be carry-over from other donors' samples. The material sequenced was PBMCs, taken from a glioma patient whose treatment included an IDH1 peptide vaccine. The chain joins TRBV5-4 to TRBJ2-3; TRBD2 aligns across 13 bases. The CDR3 bases are TGTGCCAGCAGCCTTAGACTAGCGGGGGGCGATACGCAGTATTTT. Amino acid sequence: CASSLRLAGGDTQYF.